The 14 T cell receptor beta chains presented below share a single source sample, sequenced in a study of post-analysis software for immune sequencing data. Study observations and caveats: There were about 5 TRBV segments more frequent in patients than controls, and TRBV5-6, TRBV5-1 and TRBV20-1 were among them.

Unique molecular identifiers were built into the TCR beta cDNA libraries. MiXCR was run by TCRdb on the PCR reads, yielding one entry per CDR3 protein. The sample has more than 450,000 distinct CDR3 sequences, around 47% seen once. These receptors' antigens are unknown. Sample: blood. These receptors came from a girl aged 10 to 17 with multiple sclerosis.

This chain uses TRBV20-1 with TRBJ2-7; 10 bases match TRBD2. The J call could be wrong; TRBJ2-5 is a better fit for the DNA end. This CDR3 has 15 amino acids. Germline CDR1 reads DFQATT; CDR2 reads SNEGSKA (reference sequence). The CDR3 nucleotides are TGCAGTGCTAATAGCGGGAGGTACCTTCTCGAGACCCAGTACTTC. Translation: CSANSGRYLLETQYF.

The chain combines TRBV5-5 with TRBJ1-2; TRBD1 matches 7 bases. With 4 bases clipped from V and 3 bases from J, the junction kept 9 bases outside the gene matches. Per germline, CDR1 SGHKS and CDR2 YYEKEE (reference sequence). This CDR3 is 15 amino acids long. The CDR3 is CASSRDSAVYYGYTF. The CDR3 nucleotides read TGTGCCAGCAGCCGGGACAGCGCGGTGTACTATGGCTACACCTTC.

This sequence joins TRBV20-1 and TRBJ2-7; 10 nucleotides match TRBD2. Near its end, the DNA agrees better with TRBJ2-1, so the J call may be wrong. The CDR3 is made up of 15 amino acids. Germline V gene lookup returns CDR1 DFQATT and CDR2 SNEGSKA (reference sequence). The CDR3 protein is CSARDPSGGIYEQFF. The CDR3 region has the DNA TGCAGTGCTAGAGATCCTAGCGGGGGTATATATGAGCAGTTCTTC.

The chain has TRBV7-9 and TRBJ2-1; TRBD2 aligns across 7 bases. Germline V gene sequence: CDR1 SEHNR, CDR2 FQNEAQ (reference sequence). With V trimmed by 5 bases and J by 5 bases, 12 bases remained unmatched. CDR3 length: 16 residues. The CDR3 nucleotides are TGTGCCAGCAGCAGCTACGGGAGGACGAAGAACAATGAGCAGTTCTTC. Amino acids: CASSSYGRTKNNEQFF.

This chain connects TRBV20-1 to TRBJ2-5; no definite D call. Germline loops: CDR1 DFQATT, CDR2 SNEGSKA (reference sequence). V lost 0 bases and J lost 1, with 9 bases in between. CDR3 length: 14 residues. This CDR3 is CSARDPRTQETQYF. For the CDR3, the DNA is TGCAGTGCTAGAGATCCCCGGACCCAAGAGACCCAGTACTTC.

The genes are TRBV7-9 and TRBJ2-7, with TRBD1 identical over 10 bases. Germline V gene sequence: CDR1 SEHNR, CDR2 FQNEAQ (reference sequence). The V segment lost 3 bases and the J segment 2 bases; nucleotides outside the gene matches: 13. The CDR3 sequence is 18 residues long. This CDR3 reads CASSFYGTGVRLPYEQYF. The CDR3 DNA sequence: TGTGCCAGCAGCTTCTACGGGACAGGGGTTCGTCTACCCTACGAGCAGTACTTC. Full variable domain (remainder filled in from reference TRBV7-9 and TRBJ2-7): DTGVSQNPRHKITKRGQNVTFRCDPISEHNRLYWYRQTLGQGPEFLTYFQNEAQLEKSRLLSDRFSAERPKGSFSTLEIQRTEQGDSAMYLCASSFYGTGVRLPYEQYFGPGTRLTVT.

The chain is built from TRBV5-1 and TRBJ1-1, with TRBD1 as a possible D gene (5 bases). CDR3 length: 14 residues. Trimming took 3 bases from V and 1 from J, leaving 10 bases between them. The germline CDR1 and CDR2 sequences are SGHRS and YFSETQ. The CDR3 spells CASSSDTKNTEAFF. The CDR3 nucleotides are TGCGCCAGCAGCTCGGACACTAAGAACACTGAAGCTTTCTTT.

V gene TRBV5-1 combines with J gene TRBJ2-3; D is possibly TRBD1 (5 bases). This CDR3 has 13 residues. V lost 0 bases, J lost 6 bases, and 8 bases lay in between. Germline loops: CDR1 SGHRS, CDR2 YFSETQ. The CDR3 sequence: CASSLVGADTQYF. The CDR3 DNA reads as TGCGCCAGCAGCTTGGTTGGGGCTGATACGCAGTATTTT.

CDR3 amino acids: CASSQRLEKNEQFF. The CDR3 bases are TGTGCCAGCAGCCAGAGACTAGAGAAAAATGAGCAGTTCTTC. V gene TRBV3-1 combines with J gene TRBJ2-1; D is perhaps TRBD2 (6 bases). Germline CDR1 LGHDT, CDR2 YNNKEL (reference sequence). The ends were cut back, 3 bases at V and 7 bases at J, with 13 bases in the middle. The CDR3 sequence is 14 residues long.

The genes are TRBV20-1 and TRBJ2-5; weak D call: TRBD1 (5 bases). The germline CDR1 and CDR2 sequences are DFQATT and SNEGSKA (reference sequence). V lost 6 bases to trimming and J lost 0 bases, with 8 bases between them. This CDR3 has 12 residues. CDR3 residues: CSARAYQETQYF. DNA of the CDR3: TGCAGTGCCAGGGCCTACCAAGAGACCCAGTACTTC.

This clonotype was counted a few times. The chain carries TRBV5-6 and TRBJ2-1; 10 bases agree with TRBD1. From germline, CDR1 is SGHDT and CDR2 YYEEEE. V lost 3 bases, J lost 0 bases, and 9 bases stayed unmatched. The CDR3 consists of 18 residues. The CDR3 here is CASSSGTGAFSSYNEQFF. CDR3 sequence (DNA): TGTGCCAGCAGCTCCGGGACAGGGGCGTTTAGCTCCTACAATGAGCAGTTCTTC.

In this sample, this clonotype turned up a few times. The CDR3 is CASSAGTSEKLFF. CDR3 coding DNA: TGTGCCAGCAGTGCGGGGACAAGCGAAAAACTGTTTTTT. The chain joins TRBV12-3 or TRBV12-4 to TRBJ1-4, with D possibly matching TRBD1 (6 bases). The CDR3 contains 13 residues. Trimming removed 5 bases from V and 8 bases from J, with 12 bases in between.

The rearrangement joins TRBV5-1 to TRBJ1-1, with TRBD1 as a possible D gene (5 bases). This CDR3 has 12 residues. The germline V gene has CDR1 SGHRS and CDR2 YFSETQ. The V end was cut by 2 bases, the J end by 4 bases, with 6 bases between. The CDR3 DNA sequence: TGCGCCAGCAGCTTAGGGGCCACTGAAGCTTTCTTT. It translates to CASSLGATEAFF.

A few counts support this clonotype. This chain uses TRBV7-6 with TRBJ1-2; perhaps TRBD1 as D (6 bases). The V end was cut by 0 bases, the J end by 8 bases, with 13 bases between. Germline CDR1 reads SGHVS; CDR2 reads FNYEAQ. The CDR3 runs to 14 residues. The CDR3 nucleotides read TGTGCCAGCAGCTTAGCGATAGGGGGGAGCGGCTACACCTTC. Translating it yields CASSLAIGGSGYTF.